The 14 T cell receptor beta chains reported below all come from one sample, sequenced in a study of T-cell reconstitution after alpha-beta-depleted transplantation in children. Preparation of the TCRbeta library used unique molecular identifiers. TCRdb analysed the PCR reads with MiXCR anew, one entry per CDR3 protein. Found here are about 580,000 distinct CDR3 sequences, under 25% of them singletons; the top ten hold around 14%. Sequenced here: PBMCs, mostly from graft donor cells, sampled 360 days after TCRalphabeta/CD19-depleted stem cell transplant. Receptors were obtained from a boy younger than two who had a stem cell transplant for acute myeloid leukemia, so the T cells may come from the graft donor.

The rearrangement joins TRBV20-1 to TRBJ2-3; 8 bases align to TRBD1. Germline loops: CDR1 DFQATT, CDR2 SNEGSKA (reference sequence). The CDR3 extends over 15 amino acids. V lost 6 bases and J lost 4; bases outside the gene matches: 12. The CDR3 DNA reads as TGCAGTGCGGTCCCAAGGGACAGGCTGGCAGATACGCAGTATTTT. It translates to CSAVPRDRLADTQYF.

The V call is TRBV10-3, the J call TRBJ2-7, with 7 bases aligning to TRBD1. From germline, CDR1 is ENHRY and CDR2 SYGVKD. The CDR3 length is 14 residues. The ends lost 0 bases at V and 2 bases at J; junction bases unmatched: 1. The DNA for the CDR3 is TGTGCCATCAGTGAGTCCGGGACAGCCTACGAGCAGTACGTC. Its translation: CAISESGTAYEQYV.

The rearrangement joins TRBV5-1 to TRBJ2-7; D is undetermined. CDR1 and CDR2 (germline): SGHRS, YFSETQ. V lost 2 bases and J 4 bases, leaving 1 base between the germline ends. The CDR3 extends over 10 amino acids. In nucleotides, the CDR3 is TGCGCCAGCAGCTTTTACGAGCAGTACGTC. As protein: CASSFYEQYV.

This clonotype has only one observation. The chain recombines TRBV5-1 with TRBJ2-2; 10 bases are shared with TRBD1. Looked up from germline, CDR1 is SGHRS and CDR2 is YFSETQ. Trimming cost V 9 bases and J 5 bases; bases outside gene matches: 7. CDR3 length equals 14 residues. The CDR3 DNA is TGCGCCACCGGGACAGGGGTTCGGACCGGGGAGCTGTTTTTT. This codes for CATGTGVRTGELFF.

This clonotype was seen only a few times. The V call is TRBV25-1, the J call TRBJ2-6, with D maybe TRBD2 (7 bases). CDR3 length: 15 amino acids. Germline V gives CDR1 MGHDK, CDR2 SYGVNS. V lost 6 bases and J 13 bases, leaving 22 bases between the germline ends. The CDR3 nucleotides are TGTGCCAGCAGCGAGCAGGGGAGGGGTCCGCCGGTCCTGACTTTC. Translation: CASSEQGRGPPVLTF.

This clonotype was seen more than once but under ten times. The V call is TRBV6-1, the J call TRBJ1-1; 7 positions match TRBD1. The germline V gene has CDR1 MNHNS and CDR2 SASEGT. The CDR3 extends over 14 amino acids. V was pared by 3 bases and J by 6 bases, with 7 bases of the junction left unmatched. The DNA for the CDR3 is TGTGCCAGCAGTGATCAGGGACAGCCCGCTGAAGCTTTCTTT. Its translation: CASSDQGQPAEAFF.

This clonotype has ten or more counts. V gene TRBV7-2 combines with J gene TRBJ2-3, with D tentatively TRBD2 (5 bases). The CDR3 runs to 16 residues. Germline-derived CDR1 and CDR2 are SGHTA and FQGNSA. V was cut by 5 bases and J by 0 bases, with 15 bases left in between. This chain's CDR3 is CASSAGVLVSTDTQYF. CDR3 coding DNA: TGTGCCAGCAGCGCCGGGGTCCTCGTTAGCACAGATACGCAGTATTTT.

This clonotype appeared many times. V is TRBV7-9 and J is TRBJ2-3, with 7 bases matching TRBD1. The CDR3 runs to 14 residues. Germline V gene data show CDR1 as SEHNR and CDR2 as FQNEAQ (reference sequence). V was pared by 5 bases and J by 4 bases, with 6 bases of the junction left unmatched. The CDR3 loop reads CASSLDRVADTQYF. The CDR3 nucleotides read TGTGCCAGCAGCCTTGACAGGGTCGCAGATACGCAGTATTTT.

This chain links TRBV20-1 with TRBJ2-7; maybe TRBD1 (6 bases). The ends were cut back, 3 bases at V and 2 bases at J, with 11 bases in the middle. CDR1 is DFQATT and CDR2 is SNEGSKA in the germline V gene (reference sequence). CDR3 size: 13 residues. CDR3 in amino acids: CSARADRTYEQYV. Written as DNA, the CDR3 is TGCAGTGCTAGGGCCGACAGGACCTACGAGCAGTACGTC.

The chain links TRBV18 to TRBJ2-7; tentatively, D is TRBD2 (6 bases). V was clipped by 4 bases and J by 6 bases, with 13 bases between them. Germline values: CDR1 KGHSH, CDR2 LQKENI. The CDR3 is 13 residues long. The CDR3 loop is CASSLLGGVEQYF. In nucleotides, the CDR3 is TGTGCCAGCTCACTATTGGGGGGAGTCGAGCAGTACTTC.

The chain recombines TRBV4-3 with TRBJ2-3; tentatively, D is TRBD2 (6 bases). The germline V gene encodes CDR1 LGHNA and CDR2 YSLEER. V was pared by 0 bases and J by 1 base, with 14 bases between. CDR3 size: 17 residues. CDR3 amino acids: CASSQDQLGGRTDTQYF. CDR3 nucleotides: TGCGCCAGCAGCCAAGATCAGTTGGGGGGTCGCACAGATACGCAGTATTTT.

This clonotype was detected ten times or more. The chain is built from TRBV30 and TRBJ2-1; D not certain. V was pared by 0 bases and J by 6 bases, with 3 bases between. The CDR3 contains 11 residues. The V gene's germline CDR1 is GTSNPN and CDR2 SVGIG (reference sequence). CDR3 nucleotide sequence: TGTGCCTGGAGTGTACTCAATGAGCAGTTCTTC. Translating gives CAWSVLNEQFF.

The chain recombines TRBV20-1 with TRBJ2-2; D unclear. This CDR3 is built from 12 residues. The germline CDR1 and CDR2 sequences are DFQATT and SNEGSKA (reference sequence). V was cut by 6 bases and J by 1 base, with 6 bases left in between. The CDR3 DNA sequence: TGCAGTGCCTGGGGGAACACCGGGGAGCTGTTTTTT. Residues: CSAWGNTGELFF.

A word on this clonotype: Since a much larger clone is just one base distant, this may be a read error. V gene TRBV9 combines with J gene TRBJ2-1; the match to TRBD2 covers 8 bases. J gave up 7 bases and V 4 bases, and 13 bases lay outside the gene matches. The CDR3 is 16 residues long. Germline lookup yields CDR1 SGDLS and CDR2 YYNGEE. The CDR3 nucleotides are TGTGCCAGCAGCAGGCGGACTAGCTGGTCAGGGAATGAGCAGTTCTTC. Its protein product is CASSRRTSWSGNEQFF.